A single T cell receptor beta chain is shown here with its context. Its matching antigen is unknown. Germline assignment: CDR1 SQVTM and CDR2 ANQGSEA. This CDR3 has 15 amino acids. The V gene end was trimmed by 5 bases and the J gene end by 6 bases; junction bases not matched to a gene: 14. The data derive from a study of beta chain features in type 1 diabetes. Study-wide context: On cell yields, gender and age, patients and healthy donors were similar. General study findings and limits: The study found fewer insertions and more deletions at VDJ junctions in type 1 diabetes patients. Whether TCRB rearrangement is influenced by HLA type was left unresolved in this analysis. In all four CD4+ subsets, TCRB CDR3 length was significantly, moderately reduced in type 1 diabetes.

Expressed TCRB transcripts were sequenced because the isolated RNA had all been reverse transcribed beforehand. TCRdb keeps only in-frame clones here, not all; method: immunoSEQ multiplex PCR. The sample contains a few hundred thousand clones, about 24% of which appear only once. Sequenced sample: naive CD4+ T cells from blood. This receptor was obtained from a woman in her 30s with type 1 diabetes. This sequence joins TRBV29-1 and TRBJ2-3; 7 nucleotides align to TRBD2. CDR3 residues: CSVHLASGLGDTQYF. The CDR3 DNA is TGCAGCGTTCATCTGGCTAGCGGCTTAGGGGATACGCAGTATTTT.